Listed below are T cell receptor beta chains from one sample, sequenced in a study of shared clonotypes between healthy human individuals. Profiled with immunoSEQ multiplex PCR; TCRdb holds only in-frame clones, not every one. The sample holds some 1 million clones, under 80% seen once. Material for sequencing was memory CD4+ T cells sorted from blood. The receptors were sampled from a man between 18 and 35 years old in good health. Each CDR3 is given with its conserved first and last residue. Each record gives: D gene, clone size, J gene, V gene, CDR3 protein, CDR3 DNA. The D gene is left open where the match is weak. Size values are once, few and many counts, or a class for expanded clones, and some rows have none.

>-|-|TRBJ1-4|TRBV18
CASADRINEKLFF
TGTGCCAGCGCCGACAGGATTAATGAAAAACTGTTTTTT
>-|-|TRBJ1-5|TRBV9
CASSVVWGPLQPQHF
TGTGCCAGCAGCGTAGTCTGGGGGCCCCTCCAGCCCCAGCATTTT
>-|-|TRBJ2-5|TRBV30
CAWRMGRWQGQETQYF
TGTGCCTGGAGGATGGGTAGGTGGCAGGGCCAAGAGACCCAGTACTTC
>-|-|TRBJ2-6|TRBV7-2
CASRAGSSGANVLTF
TGTGCCAGCAGGGCAGGGTCTTCTGGGGCCAACGTCCTGACTTTC
>-|-|TRBJ1-1|TRBV5-1
CASSFPEQATEAFF
TGCGCCAGCAGCTTCCCCGAGCAAGCCACTGAAGCTTTCTTT
>-|-|TRBJ2-3|TRBV7-2
CASSLIGGGTDTQYF
TGTGCCAGCAGCTTAATAGGGGGAGGCACAGATACGCAGTATTTT
>TRBD1|-|TRBJ1-1|TRBV14
CASRGTGVGTEAFF
TGTGCCAGCAGAGGAACAGGGGTAGGCACTGAAGCTTTCTTT
>TRBD2|-|TRBJ2-7|TRBV19
CASSLGRTSGVSYEQYF
TGTGCCAGTAGTCTAGGGCGGACTAGCGGAGTCTCCTACGAGCAGTACTTC
>-|few|TRBJ2-1|TRBV7-2
CASSRPKSGGGYSYNEQFF
TGTGCCAGCAGCCGCCCCAAATCCGGCGGGGGCTACTCCTACAATGAGCAGTTCTTC
>-|-|TRBJ2-7|TRBV6-5
CASSRVRAGEQYF
TGTGCCAGCAGCCGAGTTCGGGCGGGCGAGCAGTACTTC
>-|-|TRBJ2-7|TRBV12-5
CASGLVPLYEQYF
TGTGCTAGTGGTTTGGTACCCTTATACGAGCAGTACTTC
>-|few|TRBJ1-1|TRBV6-5
CASSFEGNTEAFF
TGTGCCAGCAGTTTTGAGGGAAACACTGAAGCTTTCTTT
>-|few|TRBJ2-3|TRBV2
CASRVRGTDTQYF
TGTGCCAGTAGAGTCCGGGGCACAGATACGCAGTATTTT
>-|-|TRBJ2-3|TRBV28
CASSLWATRTDTQYF
TGTGCCAGCAGTTTATGGGCCACCCGCACAGATACGCAGTATTTT
>TRBD1|-|TRBJ2-7|TRBV5-1
CASSLGGTGGNEQYF
TGCGCCAGCAGCTTGGGAGGGACAGGGGGCAACGAGCAGTACTTC
>TRBD2|once|TRBJ2-7|TRBV7-2
CASSPQAGGLRGYEQYF
TGTGCCAGCAGCCCCCAGGCGGGGGGTTTAAGGGGTTACGAGCAGTACTTC
>-|-|TRBJ2-5|TRBV6-1
CASSERRVETQYF
TGTGCCAGCAGTGAGAGGAGGGTTGAGACCCAGTACTTC
>-|-|TRBJ2-2|TRBV6-5
CASSYSVQYPGGELFF
TGTGCCAGCAGTTACTCAGTGCAGTACCCAGGCGGGGAGCTGTTTTTT
>-|-|TRBJ2-1|TRBV7-2
CASSLGGVLGGEQFF
TGTGCCAGCAGCTTAGGAGGGGTCCTCGGGGGTGAGCAGTTCTTC
>-|few|TRBJ2-1|TRBV5-1
CASSLAGLPNEQFF
TGCGCCAGCAGCTTGGCCGGACTTCCCAATGAGCAGTTCTTC
>-|-|TRBJ2-6|TRBV29-1
CSVELTGTLRGANVLTF
TGCAGCGTTGAACTCACCGGGACTCTACGGGGGGCCAACGTCCTGACTTTC
>TRBD1|-|TRBJ1-2|TRBV28
CAITDRAGGYTF
TGTGCCATAACGGACAGGGCCGGTGGCTACACCTTC
>-|-|TRBJ1-2|TRBV28
CASSSLKWGWTNYGYTF
TGTGCCAGCAGTTCCTTAAAATGGGGGTGGACTAACTATGGCTACACCTTC
>-|-|TRBJ1-2|TRBV6-1
CASSENSRVVGGYTF
TGTGCCAGCAGTGAAAATTCCAGGGTGGTCGGGGGCTACACCTTC
>-|once|TRBJ1-3|TRBV30
CAWIGGNTIYF
TGTGCCTGGATAGGGGGAAACACCATATATTTT
>-|-|TRBJ1-5|TRBV6-4
CASTKTGGINQPQHF
TGTGCCAGCACTAAGACCGGGGGGATTAATCAGCCCCAGCATTTT
>-|-|TRBJ2-7|TRBV11-2
CASSLQYRGTYEQYF
TGTGCCAGCAGCTTGCAGTATCGGGGTACCTACGAGCAGTACTTC
>-|-|TRBJ2-7|TRBV30
CAWSVSGGSFEQYF
TGTGCCTGGAGTGTATCAGGGGGGAGTTTCGAGCAGTACTTC
>TRBD1|-|TRBJ2-7|TRBV27
CASSLKGGSMSSYEQYF
TGTGCCAGCAGTTTAAAAGGGGGCAGCATGAGCTCCTACGAGCAGTACTTC
>-|few|TRBJ2-5|TRBV14
CASSQVAELPQETQYF
TGTGCCAGCAGCCAAGTCGCCGAACTCCCCCAAGAGACCCAGTACTTC
>TRBD1|-|TRBJ2-7|TRBV7-7
CASSKRTGDQSEQYF
TGTGCTAGCAGCAAGAGGACAGGGGATCAATCCGAGCAGTACTTC
>-|-|TRBJ1-4|TRBV19
CASTSMVGSLEKLFF
TGTGCCAGTACCTCAATGGTGGGCAGTTTGGAAAAACTGTTTTTT
>-|-|TRBJ1-1|TRBV7-2
CASSADTQNTEAFF
TGTGCCAGCAGCGCCGATACCCAGAACACTGAAGCTTTCTTT